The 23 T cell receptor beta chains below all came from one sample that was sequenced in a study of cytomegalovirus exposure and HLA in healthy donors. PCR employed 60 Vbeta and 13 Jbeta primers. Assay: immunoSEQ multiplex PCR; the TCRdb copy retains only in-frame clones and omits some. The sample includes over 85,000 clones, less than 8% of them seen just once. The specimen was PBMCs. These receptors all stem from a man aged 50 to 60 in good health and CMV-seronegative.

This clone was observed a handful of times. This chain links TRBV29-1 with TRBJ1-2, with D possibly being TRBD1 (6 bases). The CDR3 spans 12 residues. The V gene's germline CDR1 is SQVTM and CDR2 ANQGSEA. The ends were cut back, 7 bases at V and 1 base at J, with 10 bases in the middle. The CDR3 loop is CSATGSNYGYTF. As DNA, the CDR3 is TGCAGCGCTACAGGGAGTAACTATGGCTACACCTTC.

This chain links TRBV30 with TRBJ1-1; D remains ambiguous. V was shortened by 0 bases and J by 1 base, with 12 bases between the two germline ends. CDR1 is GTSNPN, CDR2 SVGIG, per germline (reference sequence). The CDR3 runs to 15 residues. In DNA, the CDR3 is TGTGCCTGGAGTGTACTTCCAGGCGAGAACACTGAAGCTTTCTTT. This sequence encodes CAWSVLPGENTEAFF.

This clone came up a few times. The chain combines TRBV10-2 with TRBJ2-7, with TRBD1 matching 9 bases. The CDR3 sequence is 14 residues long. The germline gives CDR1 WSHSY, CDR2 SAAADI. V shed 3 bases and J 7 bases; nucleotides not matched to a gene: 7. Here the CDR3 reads CASSDWTGAREQYF. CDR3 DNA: TGCGCCAGCAGTGATTGGACAGGGGCTCGAGAGCAGTACTTC.

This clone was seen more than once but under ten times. The CDR3: CASSSGQGGTDTQYF. The DNA for the CDR3 is TGTGCCAGCAGCTCGGGACAGGGAGGCACAGATACGCAGTATTTT. J is TRBJ2-3 and V is TRBV5-4; 9 bases agree with TRBD1. V shed 3 bases and J 1 base; nucleotides not matched to a gene: 3. There are 15 residues in the CDR3. Germline CDR1 reads SGHNT; CDR2 reads YYREEE (reference sequence).

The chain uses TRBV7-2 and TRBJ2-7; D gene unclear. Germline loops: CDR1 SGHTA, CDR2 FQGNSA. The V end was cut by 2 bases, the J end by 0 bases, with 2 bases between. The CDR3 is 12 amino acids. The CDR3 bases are TGTGCCAGCAGCTTATACTCCTACGAGCAGTACTTC. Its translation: CASSLYSYEQYF.

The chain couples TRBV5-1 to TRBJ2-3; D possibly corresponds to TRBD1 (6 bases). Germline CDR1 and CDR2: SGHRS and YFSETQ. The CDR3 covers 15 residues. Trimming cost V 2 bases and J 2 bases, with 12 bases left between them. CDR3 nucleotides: TGCGCCAGCAGCTTATTGGGGGCCGACACAGATACGCAGTATTTT. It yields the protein CASSLLGADTDTQYF.

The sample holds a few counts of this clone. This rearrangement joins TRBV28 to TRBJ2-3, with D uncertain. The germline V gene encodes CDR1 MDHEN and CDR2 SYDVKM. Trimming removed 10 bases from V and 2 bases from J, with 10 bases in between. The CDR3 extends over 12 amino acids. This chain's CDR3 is CAIKPPTDTQYF. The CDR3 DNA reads TGTGCCATCAAGCCCCCCACAGATACGCAGTATTTT.

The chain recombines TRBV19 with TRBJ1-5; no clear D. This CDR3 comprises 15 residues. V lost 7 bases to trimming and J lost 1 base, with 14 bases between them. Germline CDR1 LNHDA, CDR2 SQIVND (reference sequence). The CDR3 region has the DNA TGTGCCAGTATCACAGCCTTAGGAAGCAATCAGCCCCAGCATTTT. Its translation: CASITALGSNQPQHF.

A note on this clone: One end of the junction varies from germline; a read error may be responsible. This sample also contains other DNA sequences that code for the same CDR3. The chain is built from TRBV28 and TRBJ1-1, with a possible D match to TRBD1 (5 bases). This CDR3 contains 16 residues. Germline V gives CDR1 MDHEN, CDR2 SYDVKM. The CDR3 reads CASSFYGQGLGTEAFF. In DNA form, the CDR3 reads TGTGCAAGCAGTTTCTACGGACAAGGGCTGGGCACTGAAGCTTTCTTT.

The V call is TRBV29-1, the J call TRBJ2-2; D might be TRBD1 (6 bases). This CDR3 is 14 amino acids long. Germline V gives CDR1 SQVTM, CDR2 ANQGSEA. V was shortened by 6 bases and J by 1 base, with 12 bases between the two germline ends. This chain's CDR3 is CSVQARGNTGELFF. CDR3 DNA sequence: TGCAGCGTACAGGCCAGGGGGAACACCGGGGAGCTGTTTTTT.

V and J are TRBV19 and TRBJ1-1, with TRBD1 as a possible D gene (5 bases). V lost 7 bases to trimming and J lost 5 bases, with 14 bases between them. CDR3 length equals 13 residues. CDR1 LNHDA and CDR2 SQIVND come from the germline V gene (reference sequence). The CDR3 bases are TGTGCCAGTAAACTTCTCGGGGGGACTGAAGCTTTCTTT. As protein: CASKLLGGTEAFF.

The CDR3, as DNA: TGTGCCAGCAGTTGGCGGGGGACTAATGAAAAACTGTTTTTT. Translation gives CASSWRGTNEKLFF. The chain employs TRBV28 and TRBJ1-4, with D possibly TRBD1 on 5 matching bases. Per the germline V gene, CDR1 is MDHEN and CDR2 is SYDVKM. Between the trimmed V and J ends, which lost 4 bases and 2 bases, there was a span of 8 bases. The CDR3 runs 14 residues.

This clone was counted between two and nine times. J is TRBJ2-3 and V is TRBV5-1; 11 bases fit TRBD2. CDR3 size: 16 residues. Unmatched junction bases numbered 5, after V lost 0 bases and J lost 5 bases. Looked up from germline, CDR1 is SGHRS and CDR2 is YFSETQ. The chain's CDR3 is CASSLGLAGPQDTQYF. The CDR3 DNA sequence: TGCGCCAGCAGCTTGGGACTAGCGGGGCCCCAAGATACGCAGTATTTT.

In DNA, the CDR3 is TGTGCCAGCAGCTTTGGGCTGAGCTCTTACGAGCAGTACTTC. Translation: CASSFGLSSYEQYF. The chain links TRBV5-6 to TRBJ2-5; no firm D call. Gene TRBJ2-7 matches the end of the DNA better, so the J call may be wrong. The CDR3 contains 14 residues. The V gene's germline CDR1 is SGHDT and CDR2 YYEEEE.

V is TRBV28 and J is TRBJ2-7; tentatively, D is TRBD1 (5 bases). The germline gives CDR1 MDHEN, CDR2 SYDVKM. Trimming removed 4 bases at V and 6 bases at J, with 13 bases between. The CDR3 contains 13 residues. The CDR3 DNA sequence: TGTGCCAGCAGTTCAGGGCAGTACCGCGAGCAGTACTTC. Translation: CASSSGQYREQYF. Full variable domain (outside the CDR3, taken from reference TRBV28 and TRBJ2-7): DVKVTQSSRYLVKRTGEKVFLECVQDMDHENMFWYRQDPGLGLRLIYFSYDVKMKEKGDIPEGYSVSREKKERFSLILESASTNQTSMYLCASSSGQYREQYFGPGTRLTVT.

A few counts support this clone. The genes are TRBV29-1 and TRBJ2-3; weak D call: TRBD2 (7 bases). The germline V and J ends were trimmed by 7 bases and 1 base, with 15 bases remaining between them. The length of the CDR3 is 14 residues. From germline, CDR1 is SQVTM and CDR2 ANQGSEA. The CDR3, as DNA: TGCAGCGGGGGAAGGGGGGGCGGCACAGATACGCAGTATTTT. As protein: CSGGRGGGTDTQYF.

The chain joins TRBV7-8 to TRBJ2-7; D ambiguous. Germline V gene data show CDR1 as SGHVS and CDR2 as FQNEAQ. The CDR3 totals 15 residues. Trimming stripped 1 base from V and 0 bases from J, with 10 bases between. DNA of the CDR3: TGTGCCAGCAGCTTAGAGAGCGTCAGCTCCTACGAGCAGTACTTC. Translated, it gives CASSLESVSSYEQYF.

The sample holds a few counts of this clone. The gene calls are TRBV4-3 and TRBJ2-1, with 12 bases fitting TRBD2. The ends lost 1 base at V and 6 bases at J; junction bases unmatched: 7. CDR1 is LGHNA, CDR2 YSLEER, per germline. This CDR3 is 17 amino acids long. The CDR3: CASSQALAGGPFNEQFF. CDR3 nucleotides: TGCGCCAGCAGCCAAGCCCTAGCGGGAGGGCCTTTCAATGAGCAGTTCTTC.

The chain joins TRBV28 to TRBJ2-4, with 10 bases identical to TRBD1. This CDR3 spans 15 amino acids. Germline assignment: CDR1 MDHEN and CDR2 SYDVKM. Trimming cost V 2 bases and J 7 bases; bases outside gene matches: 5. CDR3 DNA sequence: TGTGCCAGCAGTTTACAGGACAGGGGGGGGAACATTCAGTACTTC. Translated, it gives CASSLQDRGGNIQYF.

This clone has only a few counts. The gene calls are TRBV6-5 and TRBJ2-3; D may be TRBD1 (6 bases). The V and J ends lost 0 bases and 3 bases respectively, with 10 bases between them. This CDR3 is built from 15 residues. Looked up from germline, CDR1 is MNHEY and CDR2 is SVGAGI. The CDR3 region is CASSYSGQGTDTQYF. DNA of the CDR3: TGTGCCAGCAGTTACTCGGGGCAGGGGACAGATACGCAGTATTTT.

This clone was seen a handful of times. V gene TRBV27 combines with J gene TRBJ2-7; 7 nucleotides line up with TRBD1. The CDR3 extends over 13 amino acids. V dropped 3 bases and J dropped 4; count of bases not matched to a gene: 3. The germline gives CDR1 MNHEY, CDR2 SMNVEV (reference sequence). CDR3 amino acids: CASSLEQGYEQYF. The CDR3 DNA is TGTGCCAGCAGTTTGGAACAGGGGTACGAGCAGTACTTC.

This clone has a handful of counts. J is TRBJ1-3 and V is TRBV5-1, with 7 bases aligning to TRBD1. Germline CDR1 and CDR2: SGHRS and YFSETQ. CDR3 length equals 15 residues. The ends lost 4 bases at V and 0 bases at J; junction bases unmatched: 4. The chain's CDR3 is CASSARTGSGNTIYF. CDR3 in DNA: TGCGCCAGCAGCGCACGGACAGGCTCTGGAAACACCATATATTTT. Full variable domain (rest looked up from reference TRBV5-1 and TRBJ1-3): KAGVTQTPRYLIKTRGQQVTLSCSPISGHRSVSWYQQTPGQGLQFLFEYFSETQRNKGNFPGRFSGRQFSNSRSEMNVSTLELGDSALYLCASSARTGSGNTIYFGEGSWLTVV.

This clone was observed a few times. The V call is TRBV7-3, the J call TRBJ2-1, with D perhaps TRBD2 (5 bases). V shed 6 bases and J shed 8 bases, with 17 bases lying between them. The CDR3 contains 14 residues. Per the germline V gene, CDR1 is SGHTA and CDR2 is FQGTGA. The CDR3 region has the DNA TGTGCCAGCAGTCCCGGACTCCCTGGGGATGAGCAGTTCTTC. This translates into CASSPGLPGDEQFF.